A selection of T cell receptor beta chains follows, all from one sample in a study of regulatory T cells in long-lasting Graves disease. From the multiplex PCR reads, TCRdb called clonotypes with MiXCR, one entry per CDR3 protein. The profile shows approximately 470,000 distinct CDR3 sequences, about a sixth of them singletons. This sample was also put to use in a study of T cells in Graves' hyperthyroidism and ophthalmopathy.

Sequenced here: peripheral blood mononuclear cells (PBMCs), sampled at new diagnosis, from a patient treated with antithyroid drugs. All receptors derive from a man aged 35 to 55 with Graves disease. Both conserved end residues are part of each CDR3. The D gene is left open where the match is weak. Clone size is not always given. Where it is, it says once, few, many or a class for expanded clones.

clone_size: NA
j_call: TRBJ2-3
d_call: NA
v_call: TRBV11-2
cdr3_nt: TGTGCCAGCAGCTTAGTTTTCAGCCGCACAGATACGCAGTATTTT
cdr3_aa: CASSLVFSRTDTQYF

clone_size: NA
j_call: TRBJ2-7
d_call: TRBD2
v_call: TRBV20-1
cdr3_nt: TGCAGTGCTAGGGGGATAGCGGGAGGTCGGGAGCAGTACTTC
cdr3_aa: CSARGIAGGREQYF

clone_size: many
j_call: TRBJ1-1
d_call: NA
v_call: TRBV5-1
cdr3_nt: TGCGCCAGCAGCTTGGCCGGAGGGGTTAACACTGAAGCTTTCTTT
cdr3_aa: CASSLAGGVNTEAFF

clone_size: many
j_call: TRBJ2-1
d_call: NA
v_call: TRBV2
cdr3_nt: TGTGCCAGCAGCGGCCCGAAGGGACGCAGACTCTCCTACAATGAGCAGTTCTTC
cdr3_aa: CASSGPKGRRLSYNEQFF

clone_size: few
j_call: TRBJ1-4
d_call: TRBD1
v_call: TRBV30
cdr3_nt: TGTGCCTGGAGTGTAGGGACAGGGAATGAAAAACTGTTTTTT
cdr3_aa: CAWSVGTGNEKLFF

clone_size: NA
j_call: TRBJ2-7
d_call: TRBD2
v_call: TRBV28
cdr3_nt: TGTGCCATCGGGGGGGGGGTGGTGAGGTACGAGCAGTACTTC
cdr3_aa: CAIGGGVVRYEQYF

clone_size: NA
j_call: TRBJ1-3
d_call: NA
v_call: TRBV3-1
cdr3_nt: TGTGCCAGCAGCCCCTTAGCAGGGGCTGGAAACACCATATATTTT
cdr3_aa: CASSPLAGAGNTIYF

clone_size: NA
j_call: TRBJ2-1
d_call: TRBD1
v_call: TRBV24-1
cdr3_nt: TGTGCCACCAGTGACAGGACAGGTCCCTACAATGAGCAGTTCTTC
cdr3_aa: CATSDRTGPYNEQFF

clone_size: few
j_call: TRBJ1-6
d_call: NA
v_call: TRBV7-2
cdr3_nt: TGTGCCAGCAGCTTAGCCCCGGACAGCCCCTCCTATAATTCACCCCTCCACTTT
cdr3_aa: CASSLAPDSPSYNSPLHF

clone_size: few
j_call: TRBJ2-3
d_call: NA
v_call: TRBV25-1
cdr3_nt: TGTGCCAGCAGTGAGGCGGGACAGCCCACAGATACGCAGTATTTT
cdr3_aa: CASSEAGQPTDTQYF

clone_size: many
j_call: TRBJ2-7
d_call: TRBD2
v_call: TRBV10-3
cdr3_nt: TGTGCCATCAGTGATCGGCTAGCGGGAAATCACGAGCAGTACTTC
cdr3_aa: CAISDRLAGNHEQYF

clone_size: many
j_call: TRBJ1-1
d_call: NA
v_call: TRBV5-1
cdr3_nt: TGCGCCAGCAGCACTCTCTATTGGGGGCGGGGAACTGAAGCTTTCTTT
cdr3_aa: CASSTLYWGRGTEAFF

clone_size: NA
j_call: TRBJ2-6
d_call: NA
v_call: TRBV27
cdr3_nt: TGTGCCAGCACCCCGGCAGGGAGTGCTGGGGCCAACGTCCTGACTTTC
cdr3_aa: CASTPAGSAGANVLTF

clone_size: many
j_call: TRBJ1-5
d_call: NA
v_call: TRBV20-1
cdr3_nt: TGCAGTGCTAGAGATAAGGGGCCTGGGCAGCCCCAGCATTTT
cdr3_aa: CSARDKGPGQPQHF

clone_size: many
j_call: TRBJ2-5
d_call: NA
v_call: TRBV6-5
cdr3_nt: TGTGCCAGCAGTTACCCCCTGGGGGGTGGGGAGACCCAGTACTTC
cdr3_aa: CASSYPLGGGETQYF

clone_size: NA
j_call: TRBJ2-7
d_call: NA
v_call: TRBV19
cdr3_nt: TGTGCCACGAAGTCAAGTCTGAGCTCCTACGAGCAGTACTTC
cdr3_aa: CATKSSLSSYEQYF

clone_size: NA
j_call: TRBJ2-7
d_call: NA
v_call: TRBV15
cdr3_nt: TGTGCCACCAGCAGAGATAGGCTAGTCGAGCAGTACTTC
cdr3_aa: CATSRDRLVEQYF

clone_size: NA
j_call: TRBJ2-2
d_call: TRBD1
v_call: TRBV29-1
cdr3_nt: TGCAGCGCCGGGACAGGGTCAAACACCGGGGAGCTGTTTTTT
cdr3_aa: CSAGTGSNTGELFF

clone_size: few
j_call: TRBJ2-2
d_call: TRBD1
v_call: TRBV28
cdr3_nt: TGTGCCAGCAGTTTTACCGGGACAGCAATCAGAACCGGGGAGCTGTTTTTT
cdr3_aa: CASSFTGTAIRTGELFF

clone_size: many
j_call: TRBJ1-1
d_call: NA
v_call: TRBV30
cdr3_nt: TGTGCCTGGAGTCCTACATATTTAGGGTCATCTGAAGCTTTCTTT
cdr3_aa: CAWSPTYLGSSEAFF

clone_size: NA
j_call: TRBJ2-3
d_call: TRBD2
v_call: TRBV27
cdr3_nt: TGTGCCAGCAGTCCTAGCGGGGTTAGCACAGATACGCAGTATTTT
cdr3_aa: CASSPSGVSTDTQYF

clone_size: many
j_call: TRBJ1-1
d_call: TRBD1
v_call: TRBV7-3
cdr3_nt: TGTGCCAGCAGCCCGGACAGGGAAACTGAAGCTTTCTTT
cdr3_aa: CASSPDRETEAFF

clone_size: many
j_call: TRBJ2-1
d_call: TRBD2
v_call: TRBV4-1
cdr3_nt: TGCGCCAGCAGCCAAGAGGGACTAGCGGGAGATCGGCATGAGCAGTTCTTC
cdr3_aa: CASSQEGLAGDRHEQFF

clone_size: NA
j_call: TRBJ2-7
d_call: TRBD1
v_call: TRBV6-2/TRBV6-3
cdr3_nt: TGTGCCAGCAGTTTATCGAGGGACAGTGGCTACGAGCAGTACTTC
cdr3_aa: CASSLSRDSGYEQYF

clone_size: NA
j_call: TRBJ2-2
d_call: TRBD1
v_call: TRBV4-1
cdr3_nt: TGCGCCAGCAGCCATTCGGGACAGATAGGGGCCGGGGAGCTGTTTTTT
cdr3_aa: CASSHSGQIGAGELFF

clone_size: many
j_call: TRBJ2-1
d_call: TRBD2
v_call: TRBV5-1
cdr3_nt: TGCGCCAGCAGCTTCCCGCGCGGGAGTATGTACAATGAGCAGTTCTTC
cdr3_aa: CASSFPRGSMYNEQFF

clone_size: many
j_call: TRBJ2-5
d_call: NA
v_call: TRBV28
cdr3_nt: TGTGCCAGCACCACACGCCGAGATTGGTACCAAGAGACCCAGTACTTC
cdr3_aa: CASTTRRDWYQETQYF

clone_size: many
j_call: TRBJ2-1
d_call: TRBD1
v_call: TRBV28
cdr3_nt: TGTGCCACCCGCGAGAGGCCAGGGGGTTTGTATGAGCAGTTCTTC
cdr3_aa: CATRERPGGLYEQFF

clone_size: once
j_call: TRBJ2-2
d_call: TRBD2
v_call: TRBV2
cdr3_nt: TGTGCCAGCATCTTCGGACTAGCGGGGAACACCGGGGAGCTGTTTTTT
cdr3_aa: CASIFGLAGNTGELFF

clone_size: many
j_call: TRBJ2-7
d_call: NA
v_call: TRBV18
cdr3_nt: TGTGCCAGCTCACTAAGTCGGGATACGAACGAGCAGTACTTC
cdr3_aa: CASSLSRDTNEQYF

clone_size: many
j_call: TRBJ2-1
d_call: TRBD2
v_call: TRBV7-3
cdr3_nt: TGTGCCAGCAGCCAGACTAGCGGGAGTGGCGATGAGCAGTTCTTC
cdr3_aa: CASSQTSGSGDEQFF

clone_size: many
j_call: TRBJ1-4
d_call: NA
v_call: TRBV5-1
cdr3_nt: TGCGCCAGCAGCTTGGGAGATATCGGAAAACTGTTTTTT
cdr3_aa: CASSLGDIGKLFF

clone_size: many
j_call: TRBJ2-2
d_call: TRBD2
v_call: TRBV6-1
cdr3_nt: TGTGCCAGCAGCAGCGGGACTAGGCACACCGGGGAGCTGTTTTTT
cdr3_aa: CASSSGTRHTGELFF

clone_size: many
j_call: TRBJ2-7
d_call: NA
v_call: TRBV11-2
cdr3_nt: TGTGCCAGCAGCTTAGTCCGTTACGAGCAGTACTTC
cdr3_aa: CASSLVRYEQYF

clone_size: few
j_call: TRBJ2-3
d_call: TRBD2
v_call: TRBV20-1
cdr3_nt: TGCAGTGCTAGAGATCACAGCGGGAGGGTGAAAGATACGCAGTATTTT
cdr3_aa: CSARDHSGRVKDTQYF

clone_size: NA
j_call: TRBJ2-7
d_call: TRBD1
v_call: TRBV30
cdr3_nt: TGTGCCTGGAGTCTGGGGACAGGGGGCGACGAGCAGTACTTC
cdr3_aa: CAWSLGTGGDEQYF

clone_size: NA
j_call: TRBJ2-2
d_call: TRBD2
v_call: TRBV9
cdr3_nt: TGTGCCAGCAGCGCCGGACTAGCGGGTTACACCGGGGAGCTGTTTTTT
cdr3_aa: CASSAGLAGYTGELFF

clone_size: many
j_call: TRBJ2-2
d_call: NA
v_call: TRBV11-2
cdr3_nt: TGTGCCAGCAGTTTTATAGCGGCCCAAGACACCGGGGAGCTGTTTTTT
cdr3_aa: CASSFIAAQDTGELFF